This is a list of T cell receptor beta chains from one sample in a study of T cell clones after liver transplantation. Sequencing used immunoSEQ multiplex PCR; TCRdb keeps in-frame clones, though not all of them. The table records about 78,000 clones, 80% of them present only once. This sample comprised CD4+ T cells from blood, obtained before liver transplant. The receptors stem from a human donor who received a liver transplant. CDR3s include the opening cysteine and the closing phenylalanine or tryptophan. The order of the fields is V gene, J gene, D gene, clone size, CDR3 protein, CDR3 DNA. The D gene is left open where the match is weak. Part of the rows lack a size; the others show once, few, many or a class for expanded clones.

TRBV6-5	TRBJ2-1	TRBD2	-	CASSFLSGRAIDEQFF	TGTGCCAGCAGTTTCCTTAGCGGGAGGGCCATCGATGAGCAGTTCTTC
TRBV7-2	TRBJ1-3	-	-	CASSSYNSGNAIYF	TGTGCCAGCAGCTCCTATAACTCTGGAAACGCCATATATTTT
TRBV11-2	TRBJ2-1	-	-	CASSSAGRQEFF	TGTGCCAGCAGCTCTGCGGGGCGACAGGAGTTCTTC
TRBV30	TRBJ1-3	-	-	CAWERGGSGNTIYF	TGTGCCTGGGAAAGGGGGGGCTCTGGAAACACCATATATTTT
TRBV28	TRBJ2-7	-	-	CASSADSREQYF	TGTGCCAGCAGTGCGGACAGCAGAGAGCAGTACTTC
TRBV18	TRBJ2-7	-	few	CASSPPNGGDEQYF	TGTGCCAGCTCACCACCGAATGGGGGTGACGAGCAGTACTTC
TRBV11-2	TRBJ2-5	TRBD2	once	CASSLLAAKETQYF	TGTGCCAGCAGCTTACTAGCGGCAAAAGAGACCCAGTACTTC
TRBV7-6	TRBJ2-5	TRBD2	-	CAVAGGPEETQYF	TGTGCCGTGGCGGGAGGGCCGGAGGAGACCCAGTACTTC
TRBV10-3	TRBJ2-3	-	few	CAMRGGFGTFGSDTQYF	TGTGCCATGAGGGGTGGCTTTGGTACTTTCGGGTCAGATACGCAGTATTTT
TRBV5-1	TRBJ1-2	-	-	CASSPWGGDGYTF	TGCGCCAGCAGCCCTTGGGGGGGCGACGGCTACACCTTC
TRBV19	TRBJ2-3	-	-	CASSITWRTDTQYF	TGTGCCAGTAGTATAACGTGGCGGACAGATACGCAGTATTTT
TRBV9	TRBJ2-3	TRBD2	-	CASSVGGLAGAGSTDTQYF	TGTGCCAGCAGCGTAGGGGGACTAGCGGGAGCAGGGAGCACAGATACGCAGTATTTT
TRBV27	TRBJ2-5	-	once	CASRVRGSETQYF	TGTGCCAGCAGGGTGCGGGGTAGTGAGACCCAGTACTTC
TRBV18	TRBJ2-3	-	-	CASSDTGIQYF	TGTGCCAGCTCAGATACAGGGATTCAGTATTTT
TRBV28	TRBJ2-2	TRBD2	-	CASRSGPRPGELFF	TGTGCCAGCCGTAGCGGGCCCAGACCCGGGGAGCTGTTTTTT
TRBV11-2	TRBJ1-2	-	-	CATLGRRTYGYTF	TGTGCCACCCTGGGACGTCGGACGTACGGCTACACCTTC
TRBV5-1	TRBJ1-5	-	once	CASSSTLIVDIPEGYWNQPQHF	TGCGCCAGCAGCTCGACTCTAATTGTGGACATCCCGGAGGGGTATTGGAATCAGCCCCAGCATTTT
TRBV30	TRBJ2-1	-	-	CAWSTTSVGEQFF	TGTGCCTGGAGTACGACTAGTGTGGGTGAGCAGTTCTTC
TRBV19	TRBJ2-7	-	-	CASSNFGISYEQYF	TGTGCCAGTAGTAACTTCGGCATTTCCTACGAGCAGTACTTC
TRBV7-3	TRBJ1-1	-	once	CASSPDIGEAFF	TGTGCCAGCAGCCCGGACATTGGTGAAGCTTTCTTT
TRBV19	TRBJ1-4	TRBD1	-	CASRTTGVVEKLFF	TGTGCCAGTAGGACGACAGGGGTGGTTGAAAAACTGTTTTTT
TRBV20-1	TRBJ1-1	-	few	CSASGNTEAFF	TGCAGTGCTTCAGGGAACACTGAAGCTTTCTTT
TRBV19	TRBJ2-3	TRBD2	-	CASSGLAGSTDTQYF	TGTGCCAGTAGCGGACTAGCGGGCAGCACAGATACGCAGTATTTT
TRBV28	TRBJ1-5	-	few	CASIIRGGRRVWGNQPQHF	TGTGCCAGCATCATCCGGGGGGGACGGAGAGTGTGGGGCAATCAGCCCCAGCATTTT
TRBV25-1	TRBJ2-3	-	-	CASSENGYSTDTQYF	TGTGCCAGCAGTGAAAACGGTTATAGCACAGATACGCAGTATTTT
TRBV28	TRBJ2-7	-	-	CASIDPGSSYEQYF	TGTGCCAGCATCGACCCAGGGAGCTCCTACGAGCAGTACTTC
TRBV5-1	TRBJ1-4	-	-	CASSSGVNEKLFF	TGCGCCAGCAGTTCGGGGGTTAATGAAAAACTGTTTTTT